This record concerns one TCR beta chain sequence. The data originate from a study of shared clonotypes between healthy human individuals. Profiled with immunoSEQ multiplex PCR; TCRdb holds only in-frame clones, not every one. The table shows about 1.4 million clones, with over 95% occurring only once. This CDR3 region has 16 residues. Germline V gene sequence: CDR1 SGHVS, CDR2 FNYEAQ. V was shortened by 0 bases and J by 0 bases, with 11 bases between the two germline ends. The V and J genes are TRBV7-6 and TRBJ1-1; D is unresolved. Sequences were obtained from naive CD4+ T cells sorted from blood. Subset defined: CD45RA+ positively selected. The source is a man aged 25 to 45 in good health. The CDR3 bases are TGTGCCAGCAGCTTAGCGAAGGAGGCCCTGAACACTGAAGCTTTCTTT. Translation gives CASSLAKEALNTEAFF.